The 18 T cell receptor beta chains below were found in one sample sequenced in a study of T cells in Graves' hyperthyroidism and ophthalmopathy. Amplified regions were TCR beta CDR3 sequences from RNA transcripts. The TCR CDR3 first-round RT-PCR relied on the HTBI primer set. TCRdb called the multiplex PCR reads again in MiXCR, with one record for every CDR3 protein. The repertoire holds under 300,000 distinct CDR3 sequences, with 20% to 25% as singletons. Sequenced input: blood. Receptors were obtained from a man aged 25-45 years with Graves' ophthalmopathy.

This chain joins TRBV6-1 and TRBJ1-5; a weak D match, TRBD1 (6 bases). V lost 8 bases, J lost 1 base, and 18 bases lay in between. The CDR3 runs to 16 residues. CDR1 and CDR2 (germline): MNHNS, SASEGT. In nucleotides, the CDR3 is TGTGCCAGCCTATATGGGGGCGCGGGGAGCAATCAGCCCCAGCATTTT. Translated: CASLYGGAGSNQPQHF.

V is TRBV24-1 and J is TRBJ1-2; tentative D call: TRBD1 (6 bases). Per germline, CDR1 KGHDR and CDR2 SFDVKD. Trimming removed 9 bases from V and 6 bases from J, with 16 bases in between. The CDR3 runs to 13 residues. The CDR3 DNA follows: TGTGCCACCTCCAAGGGGACATCAAATGGCTACACCTTC. This translates into CATSKGTSNGYTF.

V usage is TRBV9 and J usage is TRBJ1-6; D unclear. The length of the CDR3 is 14 residues. V lost 0 bases to trimming and J lost 3 bases, with 4 bases between them. From germline, CDR1 is SGDLS and CDR2 YYNGEE. CDR3 protein: CASSVEGYNSPLHF. The CDR3 nucleotides read TGTGCCAGCAGCGTAGAGGGCTATAATTCACCCCTCCACTTT.

This clonotype has only a few counts. Mismatch with germline at one junction end may stem from a read error. CDR3 bases: TGTGCCAGCAGTTACAATTTCCGGGCCTCGAAGACCGGGGAGCTGTTTTTT. As protein: CASSYNFRASKTGELFF. This chain uses TRBV6-5 with TRBJ2-2; D unclear. The CDR3 sequence is 17 residues long. Per the germline V gene, CDR1 is MNHEY and CDR2 is SVGAGI.

This clonotype was detected a few times. The J gene is TRBJ2-1, the V gene TRBV7-3; 9 positions agree with TRBD2. Trimming removed 4 bases from V and 9 bases from J; junction bases left unmatched: 10. The CDR3 length is 15 residues. The germline CDR1 and CDR2 sequences are SGHTA and FQGTGA. CDR3 in DNA: TGTGCCAGCAGCTCGGGACTAGCAATGATCGGTGAGCAGTTCTTC. It specifies CASSSGLAMIGEQFF.

V and J are TRBV3-1 and TRBJ1-4; D is uncertain. The CDR3 sequence is 18 residues long. In germline, CDR1 is LGHDT, CDR2 YNNKEL (reference sequence). Between the trimmed V and J ends, which lost 6 bases and 4 bases, there was a span of 24 bases. The CDR3 nucleotides are TGTGCCAGCAGTTATAGTCCGCGGTCCCGGTGGAGTAATGAAAAACTGTTTTTT. This encodes CASSYSPRSRWSNEKLFF. The full variable domain, completed using reference TRBV3-1 and TRBJ1-4, is DTAVSQTPKYLVTQMGNDKSIKCEQNLGHDTMYWYKQDSKKFLKIMFSYNNKELIINETVPNRFSPKSPDKAHLNLHINSLELGDSAVYFCASSYSPRSRWSNEKLFFGSGTQLSVL.

The genes are TRBV24-1 and TRBJ2-1, with D tentatively TRBD2 (6 bases). The ends were cut back, 1 base at V and 5 bases at J, with 11 bases in the middle. The CDR3 is 15 amino acids. Germline CDR1 KGHDR, CDR2 SFDVKD. CDR3 in DNA: TGTGCCACCAGTGATTTAGGCGGGACGCACAATGAGCAGTTCTTC. It specifies CATSDLGGTHNEQFF.

V usage is TRBV5-8 and J usage is TRBJ2-2; D may be TRBD1 (6 bases). This CDR3 has 15 residues. The V gene's germline CDR1 is SGHTS and CDR2 YDEGEE. V was clipped by 4 bases and J by 4 bases, with 14 bases between them. CDR3 nucleotide sequence: TGTGCCAGCAGCCGTACAGGGCGCGGCACCGGGGAGCTGTTTTTT. Translation: CASSRTGRGTGELFF.

The sample holds one count of this clonotype. The V call is TRBV5-1, the J call TRBJ2-7; 16 nucleotides agree with TRBD2. The CDR3 has 16 residues. Germline loops: CDR1 SGHRS, CDR2 YFSETQ. The V gene end was trimmed by 5 bases and the J gene end by 5 bases; junction bases not matched to a gene: 7. In DNA, the CDR3 is TGCGCCAGCAGGACCGGGACTAGCGGGAGGGCCAACGAGCAGTACTTC. Amino acid sequence: CASRTGTSGRANEQYF.

There are many counts of this clonotype. This chain connects TRBV2 to TRBJ1-4; D ambiguous. This CDR3 is 12 amino acids long. Germline assignment: CDR1 SNHLY and CDR2 FYNNEI. Trimming removed 9 bases at V and 8 bases at J, with 13 bases between. The DNA of the CDR3 is TGTGCCAGTTGGGCTAGGATCGAAAAACTGTTTTTT. It yields the protein CASWARIEKLFF.

This clonotype turned up a few times. This chain links TRBV18 with TRBJ2-2; 8 nucleotides line up with TRBD2. The CDR3 is 15 amino acids. Losses at the gene ends were 4 bases for V and 4 bases for J; bases not matched to a gene: 5. Per the germline V gene, CDR1 is KGHSH and CDR2 is LQKENI. CDR3 bases: TGTGCCAGCTCACAGGGGAGCGGGAGCACCGGGGAGCTGTTTTTT. Its protein product is CASSQGSGSTGELFF.

The V call is TRBV19, the J call TRBJ2-7, with D uncertain. Germline V gives CDR1 LNHDA, CDR2 SQIVND (reference sequence). The CDR3 runs to 15 residues. The ends were cut back, 5 bases at V and 0 bases at J, with 14 bases in the middle. CDR3 sequence: CASSPRFASSYEQYF. The CDR3 DNA sequence: TGTGCCAGTAGTCCTCGGTTCGCCAGCTCCTACGAGCAGTACTTC.

V is TRBV29-1 and J is TRBJ1-1; no clear D gene. This CDR3 is 13 amino acids long. The germline V and J ends were trimmed by 4 bases and 3 bases, with 12 bases remaining between them. Germline CDR1 is SQVTM and CDR2 is ANQGSEA. The CDR3 DNA sequence: TGCAGCGTTGTGCGGAATGCGGACACTGAAGCTTTCTTT. Its protein product is CSVVRNADTEAFF.

The chain employs TRBV27 and TRBJ2-1; unclear D gene. Germline CDR1 MNHEY, CDR2 SMNVEV (reference sequence). This CDR3 is built from 13 residues. Trimming took off 3 bases at V and 8 bases at J, with 11 bases between the two ends. The CDR3: CASSLPPGYEQFF. The CDR3 coding sequence is TGTGCCAGCAGTTTGCCCCCCGGGTATGAGCAGTTCTTC.

This clonotype was counted many times. This chain links TRBV2 with TRBJ2-5, with TRBD2 matching 8 bases. The ends lost 7 bases at V and 1 base at J; junction bases unmatched: 2. The CDR3 loop spans 13 amino acids. Germline assignment: CDR1 SNHLY and CDR2 FYNNEI. DNA for the CDR3: TGTGCCAGCATCGGGGGGGGCCAAGAGACCCAGTACTTC. Amino acids: CASIGGGQETQYF.

J is TRBJ2-3 and V is TRBV6-2 or TRBV6-3; TRBD1 agrees at 8 bases. The junction had 5 bases not matched to a gene; V was cut back by 0 bases and J by 0 bases. This CDR3 has 17 amino acids. CDR1 and CDR2 (germline): MNHEY, SVGEGT. The CDR3 is CASSYSTQGASTDTQYF. DNA for the CDR3: TGTGCCAGCAGTTACTCGACTCAGGGGGCTAGCACAGATACGCAGTATTTT.

This clonotype came up a few times. The V call is TRBV6-1, the J call TRBJ2-7; TRBD2 might be the D (5 bases). Germline CDR1 and CDR2: MNHNS and SASEGT. The CDR3 length is 13 residues. The germline V and J ends were trimmed by 4 bases and 3 bases, with 10 bases remaining between them. The CDR3 DNA reads as TGTGCCAGCAGTGGCCGGACTCTCTACGAGCAGTACTTC. It translates to CASSGRTLYEQYF.

This sequence joins TRBV24-1 and TRBJ2-7; TRBD2 aligns across 10 bases. The CDR3 contains 17 residues. With 2 bases clipped from V and 0 bases from J, the junction kept 6 bases outside the gene matches. Germline V gene sequence: CDR1 KGHDR, CDR2 SFDVKD. The CDR3 nucleotides are TGTGCCACCAGTGATTCAATAGCGGGAGGCCTCTCCTACGAGCAGTACTTC. It specifies CATSDSIAGGLSYEQYF.